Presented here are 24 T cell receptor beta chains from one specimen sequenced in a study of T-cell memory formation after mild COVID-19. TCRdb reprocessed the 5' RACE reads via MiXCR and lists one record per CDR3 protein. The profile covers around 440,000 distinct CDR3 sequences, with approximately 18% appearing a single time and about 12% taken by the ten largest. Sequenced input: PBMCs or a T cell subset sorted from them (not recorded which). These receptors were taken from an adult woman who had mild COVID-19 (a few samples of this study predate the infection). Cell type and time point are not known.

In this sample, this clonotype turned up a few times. The CDR3 DNA sequence: TGTGCCAGCAGCTTAGATCAGGGTTACTATGGCTACACCTTC. Its translation is CASSLDQGYYGYTF. The chain has TRBV11-3 and TRBJ1-2; D might be TRBD1 (5 bases). Germline CDR1 and CDR2: SGHNT and YENEEA. This CDR3 is 14 amino acids long. V lost 0 bases and J 3 bases, leaving 8 bases between the germline ends.

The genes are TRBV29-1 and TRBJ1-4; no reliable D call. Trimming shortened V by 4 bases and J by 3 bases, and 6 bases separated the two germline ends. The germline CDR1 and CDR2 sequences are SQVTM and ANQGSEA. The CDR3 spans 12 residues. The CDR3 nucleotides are TGCAGCGTTGTGGAGTCTAATGAAAAACTGTTTTTT. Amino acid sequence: CSVVESNEKLFF.

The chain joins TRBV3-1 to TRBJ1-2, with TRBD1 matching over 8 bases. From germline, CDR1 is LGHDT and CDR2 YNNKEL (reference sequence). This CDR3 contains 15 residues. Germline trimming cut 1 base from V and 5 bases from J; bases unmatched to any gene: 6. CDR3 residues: CASSQGGTGFYGYTF. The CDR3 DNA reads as TGTGCCAGCAGCCAAGGCGGGACAGGATTTTATGGCTACACCTTC.

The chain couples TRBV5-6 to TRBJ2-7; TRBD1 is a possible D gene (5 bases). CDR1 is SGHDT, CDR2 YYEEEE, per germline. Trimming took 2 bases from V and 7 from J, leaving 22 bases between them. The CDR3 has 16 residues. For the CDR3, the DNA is TGTGCCAGCAGCTTCTTGTTCGCTTCGCAGGGTTATGAGCAGTACTTC. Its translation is CASSFLFASQGYEQYF.

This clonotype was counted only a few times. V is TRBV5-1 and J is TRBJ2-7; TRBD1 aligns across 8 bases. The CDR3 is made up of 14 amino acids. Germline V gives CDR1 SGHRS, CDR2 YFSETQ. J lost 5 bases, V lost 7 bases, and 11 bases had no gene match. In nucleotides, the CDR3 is TGCGCCAGCGGAAACGGACAGGGCGAGGACGAGCAGTACTTC. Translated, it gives CASGNGQGEDEQYF.

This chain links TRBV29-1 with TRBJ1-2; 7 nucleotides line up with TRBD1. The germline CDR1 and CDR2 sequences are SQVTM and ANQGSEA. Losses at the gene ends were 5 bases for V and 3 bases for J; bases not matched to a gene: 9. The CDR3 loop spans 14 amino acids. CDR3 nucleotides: TGCAGCGTTCTGGGACAGAAGCAACACTATGGCTACACCTTC. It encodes CSVLGQKQHYGYTF.

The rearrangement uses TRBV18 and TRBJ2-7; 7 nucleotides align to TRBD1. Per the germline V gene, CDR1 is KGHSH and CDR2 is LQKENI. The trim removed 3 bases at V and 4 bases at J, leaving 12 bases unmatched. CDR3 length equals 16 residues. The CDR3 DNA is TGTGCCAGCTCACCGGCCGGGACAGTGGTGGCGTACGAGCAGTACTTC. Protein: CASSPAGTVVAYEQYF.

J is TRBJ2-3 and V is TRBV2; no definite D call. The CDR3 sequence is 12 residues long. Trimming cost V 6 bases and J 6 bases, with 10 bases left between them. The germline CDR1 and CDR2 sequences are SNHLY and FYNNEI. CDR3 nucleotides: TGTGCCAGCAGCACGAAGTCGGATACGCAGTATTTT. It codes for CASSTKSDTQYF.

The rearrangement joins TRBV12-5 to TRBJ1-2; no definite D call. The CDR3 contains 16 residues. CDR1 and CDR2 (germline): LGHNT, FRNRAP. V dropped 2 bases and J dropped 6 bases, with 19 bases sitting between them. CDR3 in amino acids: CASGLTGDLRKNGYTF. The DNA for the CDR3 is TGTGCTAGTGGTTTGACTGGTGACCTCAGAAAGAATGGCTACACCTTC.

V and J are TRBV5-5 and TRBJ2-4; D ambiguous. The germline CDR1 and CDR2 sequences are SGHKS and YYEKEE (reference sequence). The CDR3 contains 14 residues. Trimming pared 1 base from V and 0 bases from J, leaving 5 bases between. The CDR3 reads CASSLILAKNIQYF. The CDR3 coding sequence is TGTGCCAGCAGCTTGATACTAGCCAAAAACATTCAGTACTTC. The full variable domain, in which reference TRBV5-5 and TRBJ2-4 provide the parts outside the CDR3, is DAGVTQSPTHLIKTRGQQVTLRCSPISGHKSVSWYQQVLGQGPQFIFQYYEKEERGRGNFPDRFSARQFPNYSSELNVNALLLGDSALYLCASSLILAKNIQYFGAGTRLSVL.

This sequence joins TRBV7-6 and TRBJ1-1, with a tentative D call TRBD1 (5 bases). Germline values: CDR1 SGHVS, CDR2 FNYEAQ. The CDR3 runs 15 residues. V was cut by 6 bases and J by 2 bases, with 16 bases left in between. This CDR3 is CASRGRSGPNTEAFF. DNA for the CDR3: TGTGCCAGCAGGGGACGATCGGGGCCCAACACTGAAGCTTTCTTT.

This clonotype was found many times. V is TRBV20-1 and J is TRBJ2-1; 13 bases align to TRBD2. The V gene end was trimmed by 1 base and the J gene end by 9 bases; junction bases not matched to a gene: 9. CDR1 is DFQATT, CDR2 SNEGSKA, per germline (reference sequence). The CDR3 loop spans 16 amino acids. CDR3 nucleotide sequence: TGCAGTGCTAGAGGAGGGACTAGCGGGAAGGTGATTGAGCAGTTCTTC. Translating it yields CSARGGTSGKVIEQFF.

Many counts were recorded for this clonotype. The CDR3 bases are TGTGCCAGCACCGAAAAAGGGGTAGAGACCCAGTACTTC. It specifies CASTEKGVETQYF. The chain couples TRBV6-5 to TRBJ2-5; possibly TRBD1 for D (5 bases). The CDR3 runs 13 residues. V gave up 7 bases and J gave up 4 bases, with 13 bases separating them. From germline, CDR1 is MNHEY and CDR2 SVGAGI.

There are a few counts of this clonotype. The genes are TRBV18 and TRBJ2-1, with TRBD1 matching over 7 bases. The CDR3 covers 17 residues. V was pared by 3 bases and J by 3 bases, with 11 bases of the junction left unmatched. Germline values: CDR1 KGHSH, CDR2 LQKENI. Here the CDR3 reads CASSPRPGTDIYNEQFF. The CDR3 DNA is TGTGCCAGCTCACCCCGACCAGGGACAGATATCTACAATGAGCAGTTCTTC.

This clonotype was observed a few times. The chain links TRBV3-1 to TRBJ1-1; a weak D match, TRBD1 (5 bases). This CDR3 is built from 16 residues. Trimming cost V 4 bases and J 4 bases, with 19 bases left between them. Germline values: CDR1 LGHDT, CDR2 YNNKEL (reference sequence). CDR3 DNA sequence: TGTGCCAGCAGCCCTTCCGTGGGACCACGTGGCACTGAAGCTTTCTTT. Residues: CASSPSVGPRGTEAFF.

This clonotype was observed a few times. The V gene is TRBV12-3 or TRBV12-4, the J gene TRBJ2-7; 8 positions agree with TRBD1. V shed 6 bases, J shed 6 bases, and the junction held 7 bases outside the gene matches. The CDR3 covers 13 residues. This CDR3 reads CASRETGVGEQYF. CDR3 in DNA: TGTGCCAGCAGAGAGACAGGGGTTGGCGAGCAGTACTTC.

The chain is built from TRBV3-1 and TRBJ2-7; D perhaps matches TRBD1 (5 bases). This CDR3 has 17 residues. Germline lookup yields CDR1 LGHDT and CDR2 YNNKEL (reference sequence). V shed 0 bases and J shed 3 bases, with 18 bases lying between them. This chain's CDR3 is CASSQELPWRQSYEQYF. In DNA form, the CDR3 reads TGTGCCAGCAGCCAAGAGCTGCCTTGGAGACAGAGCTACGAGCAGTACTTC.

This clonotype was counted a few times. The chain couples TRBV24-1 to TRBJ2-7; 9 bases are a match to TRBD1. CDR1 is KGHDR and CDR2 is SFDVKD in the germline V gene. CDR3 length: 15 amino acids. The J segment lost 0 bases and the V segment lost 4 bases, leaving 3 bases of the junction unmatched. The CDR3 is CATSEGQGGSYEQYF. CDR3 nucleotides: TGTGCCACCAGTGAGGGACAGGGAGGCTCCTACGAGCAGTACTTC.

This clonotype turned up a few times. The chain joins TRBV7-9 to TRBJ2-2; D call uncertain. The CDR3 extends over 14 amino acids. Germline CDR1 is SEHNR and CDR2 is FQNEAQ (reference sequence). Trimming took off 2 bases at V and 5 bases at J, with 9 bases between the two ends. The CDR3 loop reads CASSLMAVTGELFF. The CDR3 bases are TGTGCCAGCAGCTTAATGGCCGTGACCGGGGAGCTGTTTTTT.

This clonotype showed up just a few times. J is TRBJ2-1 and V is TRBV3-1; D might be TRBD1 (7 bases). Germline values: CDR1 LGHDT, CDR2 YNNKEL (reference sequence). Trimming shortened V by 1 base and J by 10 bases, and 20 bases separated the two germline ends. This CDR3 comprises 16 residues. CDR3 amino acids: CASSQGSRGPAGEQFF. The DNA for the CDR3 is TGTGCCAGCAGCCAAGGTTCTAGGGGGCCGGCGGGGGAGCAGTTCTTC.

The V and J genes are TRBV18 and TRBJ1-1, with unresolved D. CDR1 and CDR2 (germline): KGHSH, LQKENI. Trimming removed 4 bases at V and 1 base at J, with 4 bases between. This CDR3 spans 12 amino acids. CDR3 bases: TGTGCCAGCTCACGCAAGAACACTGAAGCTTTCTTT. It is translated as CASSRKNTEAFF.

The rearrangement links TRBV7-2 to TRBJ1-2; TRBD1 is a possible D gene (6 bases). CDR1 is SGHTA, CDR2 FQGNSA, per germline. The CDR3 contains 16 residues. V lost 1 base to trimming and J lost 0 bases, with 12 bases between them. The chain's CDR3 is CASSLVPGEANYGYTF. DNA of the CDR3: TGTGCCAGCAGCTTAGTTCCAGGGGAAGCTAACTATGGCTACACCTTC.

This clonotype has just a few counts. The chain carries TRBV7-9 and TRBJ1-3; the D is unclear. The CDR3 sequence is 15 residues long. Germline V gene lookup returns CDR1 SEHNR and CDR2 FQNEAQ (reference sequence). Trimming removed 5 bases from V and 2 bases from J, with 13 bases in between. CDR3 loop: CASSPTNTPGNTIYF. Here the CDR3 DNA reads TGTGCCAGCAGCCCCACCAATACTCCTGGAAACACCATATATTTT.

The CDR3 loop reads CASSLGSTQETQYF. The CDR3 region has the DNA TGTGCCAGCAGCTTGGGTTCGACACAAGAGACCCAGTACTTC. The rearrangement uses TRBV5-4 and TRBJ2-5; D unclear. V lost 0 bases to trimming and J lost 2 bases, with 8 bases between them. This CDR3 is built from 14 residues. CDR1 SGHNT and CDR2 YYREEE come from the germline V gene (reference sequence).